This is a list of T cell receptor beta chains from one sample in a study of T cells after yellow fever vaccination. In TCRdb, the 5' RACE reads were re-called with MiXCR into one record per CDR3 protein. This table has some 300,000 distinct CDR3 sequences, approximately 10% appearing once. The sequenced sample was CD4+ T cells sorted from PBMCs, obtained 5 days after the yellow fever booster vaccination. The receptors come from a man younger than 35 who received the YFV17D yellow fever vaccine. CDR3s include the opening cysteine and the closing phenylalanine or tryptophan. A D gene is named only where the DNA matches it firmly. Only part of the rows carry a size: once, few, many, or a class if the clone is expanded.

clone size	D gene	V gene	J gene	CDR3 protein	CDR3 DNA
NA	NA	TRBV15	TRBJ1-1	CATSTKSRNTEAFF	TGTGCCACCAGCACTAAGTCCAGGAACACTGAAGCTTTCTTT
NA	NA	TRBV20-1	TRBJ2-1	CSARFPSSNNEQFF	TGCAGTGCTAGATTCCCTAGCTCCAACAATGAGCAGTTCTTC
few	NA	TRBV12-3/TRBV12-4	TRBJ1-3	CASSPDRSGNTIYF	TGTGCCAGCAGCCCCGATCGCTCTGGAAACACCATATATTTT
NA	NA	TRBV7-2	TRBJ2-3	CASSRSSPTDTQYF	TGTGCCAGCAGCCGCTCGAGCCCTACAGATACGCAGTATTTT
NA	NA	TRBV5-1	TRBJ1-4	CASSLVPTTNEKLFF	TGCGCCAGCAGCTTGGTCCCCACAACTAATGAAAAACTGTTTTTT
NA	NA	TRBV6-4	TRBJ1-2	CASRPGLDYGYTF	TGTGCCAGCAGGCCGGGATTAGACTATGGCTACACCTTC
few	NA	TRBV11-3	TRBJ2-3	CASRGSASQTQYF	TGTGCCAGCAGGGGGAGTGCCAGTCAAACGCAGTATTTT
few	NA	TRBV10-2	TRBJ2-7	CASSAGGRTYEQYF	TGCGCCAGCTCGGCTGGGGGGAGGACCTACGAGCAGTACTTC
NA	NA	TRBV2	TRBJ1-1	CASSIGSEGTEAFF	TGTGCCAGCAGTATAGGGTCAGAGGGGACTGAAGCTTTCTTT
many	NA	TRBV7-2	TRBJ1-2	CASSLDSRNYGYTF	TGTGCCAGCAGCCTGGACAGCCGTAACTATGGCTACACCTTC
NA	TRBD1	TRBV5-1	TRBJ2-3	CASSLLGQGLSDTQYF	TGCGCCAGCAGCTTACTTGGACAGGGATTGTCAGATACGCAGTATTTT
few	NA	TRBV2	TRBJ2-1	CASSEARGYSYNEQFF	TGTGCCAGCAGTGAAGCGCGCGGGTACTCCTACAATGAGCAGTTCTTC
few	NA	TRBV7-3	TRBJ2-2	CASSVDGMNTGELFF	TGTGCCAGCAGCGTGGACGGGATGAACACCGGGGAGCTGTTTTTT
NA	NA	TRBV14	TRBJ2-6	CAIHSYRSGANVLTF	TGTGCCATCCACAGCTACCGATCTGGGGCCAACGTCCTGACTTTC
many	NA	TRBV6-5	TRBJ1-5	CASSSRGLRGPQHF	TGTGCCAGCAGTTCCCGGGGGCTGAGAGGGCCCCAGCATTTT
many	TRBD1	TRBV4-3	TRBJ1-4	CASSPLGQGAKDEKLFF	TGCGCCAGCAGCCCGCTGGGACAGGGGGCAAAAGATGAAAAACTGTTTTTT
many	NA	TRBV4-1	TRBJ2-2	CASSQDPTGELFF	TGCGCCAGCAGCCAAGACCCGACCGGGGAGCTGTTTTTT
many	NA	TRBV9	TRBJ2-7	CASSVSDRRDEQYF	TGTGCCAGCAGCGTCAGTGACAGAAGAGACGAGCAGTACTTC
NA	TRBD2	TRBV6-6	TRBJ2-2	CASSYGPGGLGGELFF	TGTGCCAGCAGTTACGGGCCGGGGGGGCTCGGCGGGGAGCTGTTTTTT
few	NA	TRBV5-6	TRBJ2-2	CASSFGWTGELFF	TGTGCCAGCAGTTTTGGGTGGACCGGGGAGCTGTTTTTT
many	TRBD1	TRBV20-1	TRBJ1-2	CSASLSPTGGDGYTF	TGCAGTGCTAGCCTATCTCCTACAGGGGGGGACGGCTACACCTTC
few	NA	TRBV7-2	TRBJ2-2	CASSFQGSNTGELFF	TGTGCCAGCAGCTTCCAGGGCTCGAACACCGGGGAGCTGTTTTTT
NA	TRBD1	TRBV28	TRBJ2-5	CASSFLADRGRETQYF	TGTGCCAGCAGTTTTCTGGCTGACAGGGGTAGAGAGACCCAGTACTTC
NA	NA	TRBV28	TRBJ1-2	CASRSTEKYGGYTF	TGTGCCAGCAGATCGACGGAGAAGTATGGTGGCTACACCTTC
many	NA	TRBV6-1	TRBJ1-2	CASSLPNYGYTF	TGTGCCAGCAGTTTACCCAACTATGGCTACACCTTC
few	NA	TRBV11-2	TRBJ2-5	CASSSNGPEETQYF	TGTGCCAGCAGCTCCAACGGGCCAGAAGAGACCCAGTACTTC
NA	NA	TRBV7-2	TRBJ1-2	CASSGSGRYGYTF	TGTGCCAGCAGTGGAAGCGGGCGATATGGCTACACCTTC
NA	TRBD1	TRBV12-3/TRBV12-4	TRBJ2-1	CASSFDRGKYNEQFF	TGTGCCAGCAGTTTCGACAGGGGGAAATACAATGAGCAGTTCTTC
NA	NA	TRBV20-1	TRBJ1-6	CSAGRTVYNSPLHF	TGCAGTGCTGGCCGGACAGTCTATAATTCACCCCTCCACTTT
few	TRBD1	TRBV6-5	TRBJ1-6	CASSGGTVQNSPLHF	TGTGCCAGCAGTGGGGGGACAGTCCAAAATTCACCCCTCCACTTT
NA	TRBD1	TRBV7-2	TRBJ2-3	CASSWGQGAGTDTQYF	TGTGCCAGCAGCTGGGGACAGGGGGCCGGCACAGATACGCAGTATTTT
NA	NA	TRBV6-1	TRBJ1-5	CASKWELGSNQPQHF	TGTGCCAGCAAATGGGAATTGGGTAGCAATCAGCCCCAGCATTTT
NA	TRBD1	TRBV29-1	TRBJ2-7	CSVEAGTGAYEQYF	TGCAGCGTGGAAGCCGGGACAGGGGCATACGAGCAGTACTTC
many	NA	TRBV30	TRBJ1-4	CAWYTGKGLGDEKLFF	TGTGCCTGGTACACAGGGAAAGGCCTCGGGGATGAAAAACTGTTTTTT
once	TRBD1	TRBV6-5	TRBJ2-7	CASRRNHRGAYEQYF	TGTGCCAGCAGACGAAACCACAGGGGAGCCTACGAGCAGTACTTC
many	NA	TRBV19	TRBJ1-1	CATKDRQNTEAFF	TGTGCCACCAAGGACAGACAGAACACTGAAGCTTTCTTT
many	TRBD2	TRBV5-1	TRBJ2-7	CASSSSPGGRSTAYEQYF	TGCGCCAGCAGCTCATCGCCAGGCGGGAGAAGTACGGCCTACGAGCAGTACTTC
NA	TRBD2	TRBV7-9	TRBJ2-3	CASSPTRLAGGTDTQYF	TGTGCCAGCAGCCCGACCCGACTAGCAGGAGGCACAGATACGCAGTATTTT
many	TRBD2	TRBV4-2	TRBJ2-2	CASKRTSGGAGELFF	TGTGCCAGCAAACGGACTAGCGGGGGGGCCGGGGAGCTGTTTTTT
NA	NA	TRBV12-3/TRBV12-4	TRBJ2-3	CASSFGLANTDTQYF	TGTGCCAGCAGTTTTGGGCTAGCGAACACAGATACGCAGTATTTT
NA	NA	TRBV9	TRBJ1-2	CASSVDLSGGYTF	TGTGCCAGCAGCGTAGACCTGAGCGGAGGCTACACTTTC
few	TRBD1	TRBV29-1	TRBJ2-7	CSGTGQGGPYEQYF	TGCAGCGGCACGGGACAGGGAGGCCCCTACGAGCAGTACTTC
NA	NA	TRBV7-3	TRBJ2-3	CASSVGVGTQYF	TGTGCCAGCAGCGTAGGTGTTGGTACGCAGTATTTT
few	NA	TRBV20-1	TRBJ2-5	CSARDLGGLQETQYF	TGCAGTGCTAGAGATTTGGGCGGGTTACAAGAGACCCAGTACTTC
NA	TRBD1	TRBV2	TRBJ2-5	CASQGTGQETQYF	TGTGCCAGCCAAGGGACAGGGCAAGAGACCCAGTACTTC
few	TRBD1	TRBV15	TRBJ1-6	CATRGQVNSPLHF	TGTGCCACCCGTGGACAGGTTAATTCACCCCTCCACTTT
NA	TRBD2	TRBV13	TRBJ2-3	CASSLSAGGPGTDTQYF	TGTGCCAGCAGCTTATCGGCGGGGGGGCCGGGCACAGATACGCAGTATTTT
few	NA	TRBV20-1	TRBJ1-1	CSAVNRGGTEAFF	TGCAGTGCGGTCAACCGGGGTGGGACTGAAGCTTTCTTT